Here is one T cell receptor beta chain with its context. Its cognate antigen is unknown. This sample is drawn from a study of T cells after yellow fever vaccination. Study-wide results and caveats: A weaker but faster secondary response was observed, peaking on day 5 versus 15.

One entry per CDR3 protein, called by TCRdb with MiXCR from the 5' RACE reads. The table records 350,000 to 450,000 distinct CDR3 sequences, under 7.5% of them present only once. Deletions cut 7 bases from V and 6 bases from J, with 9 bases between. The CDR3 sequence is 11 residues long. From germline, CDR1 is WSHSY and CDR2 SAAADI. The chain recombines TRBV10-2 with TRBJ1-1; no clear D. This TCR came from a man aged 25-40 years who received the YFV17D yellow fever vaccine. The specimen was PBMCs, collected 5 days after the yellow fever booster vaccination. The CDR3 region has the DNA TGCGCCAGCATAGGAGGGCCTGAAGCTTTCTTT. It yields the protein CASIGGPEAFF.